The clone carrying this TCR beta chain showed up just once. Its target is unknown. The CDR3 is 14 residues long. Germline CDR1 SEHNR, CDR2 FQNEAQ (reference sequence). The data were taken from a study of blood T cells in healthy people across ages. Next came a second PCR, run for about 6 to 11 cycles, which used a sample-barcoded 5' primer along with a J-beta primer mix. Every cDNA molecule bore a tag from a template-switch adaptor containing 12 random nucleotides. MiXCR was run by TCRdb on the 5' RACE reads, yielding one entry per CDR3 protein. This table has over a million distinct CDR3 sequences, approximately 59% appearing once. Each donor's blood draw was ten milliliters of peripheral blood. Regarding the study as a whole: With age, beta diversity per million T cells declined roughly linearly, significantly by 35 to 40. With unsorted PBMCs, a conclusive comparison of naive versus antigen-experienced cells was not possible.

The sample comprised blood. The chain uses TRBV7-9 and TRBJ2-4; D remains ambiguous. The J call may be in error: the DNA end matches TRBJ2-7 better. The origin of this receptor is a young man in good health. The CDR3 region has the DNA TGTGCCAGCAGCTTAATCTCTCCAGGTGGCGAGCAGTACTTC. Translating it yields CASSLISPGGEQYF.